A selection of T cell receptor beta chains follows, all from one sample in a study of CD8 T cells in ankylosing spondylitis. MiXCR, applied by TCRdb to the 5' RACE reads, yields one record per CDR3 protein. The table shows more than 400,000 distinct CDR3 sequences, with 5.3% occurring only once. Sequencing was done on a sample of blood, either unsorted or a sorted T cell fraction (not recorded which). The receptors were gathered from a male donor with ankylosing spondylitis. Both conserved end residues are part of each CDR3. The D gene is left open where the match is weak. Clone size is shown for a subset of rows, as once, few, many or a class of expanded clone.

16 | TRBJ2-3 | . | many | TRBV4-3 | CASSQDLADSTDTQYF | TGCGCCAGCAGCCAAGATCTGGCGGATAGCACAGATACGCAGTATTTT
17 | TRBJ2-1 | TRBD2 | many | TRBV4-1 | CASSRIFGTSRDNEQFF | TGCGCCAGCAGCCGGATCTTCGGGACTAGCAGAGACAATGAGCAGTTCTTC
12 | TRBJ2-3 | TRBD2 | . | TRBV2 | CASILAGVKQYF | TGTGCCAGCATCCTAGCGGGAGTGAAGCAGTATTTT
14 | TRBJ2-5 | . | many | TRBV12-3/TRBV12-4 | CASRRTAGRETQYF | TGTGCCAGCAGGCGGACAGCCGGTCGGGAGACCCAGTACTTC
13 | TRBJ2-7 | . | many | TRBV20-1 | CSADKGGATEQYF | TGCAGTGCTGACAAGGGTGGCGCCACCGAGCAGTACTTC
15 | TRBJ1-4 | . | many | TRBV11-2 | CASSLSGTSNEKLFF | TGTGCCAGCAGCTTATCTGGGACTTCTAATGAAAAACTGTTTTTT
18 | TRBJ2-3 | . | many | TRBV7-8 | CASSLVGQRQTSTDTQYF | TGTGCCAGCAGCTTAGTCGGACAGAGGCAGACCAGCACAGATACGCAGTATTTT
14 | TRBJ1-2 | TRBD1 | many | TRBV5-1 | CASSPGQQRFGYTF | TGCGCCAGCAGCCCGGGACAGCAACGATTTGGCTACACCTTC
15 | TRBJ2-2 | . | many | TRBV27 | CASSSVGQYTGELFF | TGTGCCAGCAGTTCCGTGGGGCAATACACCGGGGAGCTGTTTTTT
13 | TRBJ2-7 | . | . | TRBV3-1 | CASRRLRGDEQYF | TGTGCCAGCCGTCGTTTGAGGGGGGACGAGCAGTACTTC
12 | TRBJ1-3 | . | many | TRBV27 | CASRGTFNTIYF | TGTGCCAGCAGGGGTACTTTTAACACCATATATTTT
15 | TRBJ2-5 | TRBD2 | many | TRBV7-9 | CASSFASGFQETQYF | TGTGCCAGCAGCTTCGCTAGCGGGTTCCAAGAGACCCAGTACTTC
14 | TRBJ2-5 | TRBD1 | many | TRBV3-1 | CASSRDSGPGTQYF | TGTGCCAGCAGCCGGGACAGTGGGCCAGGGACCCAGTACTTC
13 | TRBJ1-2 | . | many | TRBV10-3 | CATRPGLNYGYTF | TGTGCCACCCGGCCGGGCCTAAACTATGGCTACACCTTC
16 | TRBJ2-6 | . | . | TRBV27 | CASSLLGGQGANVLTF | TGTGCCAGCAGTTTATTGGGCGGGCAAGGGGCCAACGTCCTGACTTTC
12 | TRBJ2-1 | TRBD2 | many | TRBV20-1 | CSAASGRGVQFF | TGCAGTGCTGCCAGTGGACGGGGGGTACAGTTCTTC
14 | TRBJ2-3 | . | many | TRBV29-1 | CSLTPSPSTDTQYF | TGCAGCCTGACTCCATCTCCTAGCACAGATACGCAGTATTTT
13 | TRBJ1-4 | TRBD1 | many | TRBV20-1 | CSARTGFYEKLFF | TGCAGTGCTAGGACAGGGTTTTATGAAAAACTGTTTTTT
16 | TRBJ2-5 | . | few | TRBV29-1 | CSAGGRGTPGGETQYF | TGCAGCGCCGGGGGTCGAGGGACCCCGGGCGGGGAGACCCAGTACTTC
16 | TRBJ2-2 | . | many | TRBV4-3 | CASSHPQGANTGELFF | TGCGCCAGCAGCCATCCACAGGGTGCGAACACCGGGGAGCTGTTTTTT
13 | TRBJ2-2 | . | few | TRBV10-2 | CASIQGNTGELFF | TGCGCCAGCATACAGGGGAACACCGGGGAGCTGTTTTTT
14 | TRBJ1-2 | TRBD1 | many | TRBV4-3 | CASSRWTGFYGYTF | TGCGCCAGCAGCCGCTGGACAGGGTTCTATGGCTACACCTTC
14 | TRBJ2-7 | TRBD1 | many | TRBV25-1 | CASTPGTGSNEQYF | TGTGCCAGCACCCCCGGGACAGGGAGCAACGAGCAGTACTTC
14 | TRBJ1-1 | . | many | TRBV7-9 | CASSFSRGSTEAFF | TGTGCCAGCAGCTTTTCCAGGGGCAGCACTGAAGCTTTCTTT
15 | TRBJ2-3 | TRBD1 | many | TRBV10-1 | CASSAQGQGRDTQYF | TGCGCCAGCAGTGCCCAGGGACAGGGGAGAGATACGCAGTATTTT
15 | TRBJ1-5 | TRBD1 | many | TRBV7-8 | CASSSLRDSGQPQHF | TGTGCCAGCAGCTCGCTAAGGGACAGCGGCCAGCCCCAGCATTTT
17 | TRBJ2-1 | TRBD2 | few | TRBV20-1 | CSAPDETSGRTYNEQFF | TGCAGTGCTCCGGATGAGACTAGCGGGAGGACCTACAATGAGCAGTTCTTC
14 | TRBJ2-7 | . | many | TRBV5-5 | CASSFMPSINEQYF | TGTGCCAGCAGCTTCATGCCCTCCATTAACGAGCAGTACTTC
14 | TRBJ2-5 | . | many | TRBV20-1 | CSAPKGGTQETQYF | TGCAGTGCTCCGAAGGGTGGCACCCAAGAGACCCAGTACTTC
16 | TRBJ2-1 | TRBD2 | many | TRBV5-1 | CASSLAEGRSYNEQFF | TGCGCCAGCAGCCTAGCGGAGGGTCGGTCCTACAATGAGCAGTTCTTC
15 | TRBJ2-3 | TRBD2 | many | TRBV20-1 | CSARLAGGSPDTQYF | TGCAGTGCTAGGTTAGCGGGAGGGTCCCCAGATACGCAGTATTTT
15 | TRBJ1-5 | . | many | TRBV10-2 | CASSEMQYSNQPQHF | TGCGCCAGCAGTGAGATGCAGTACAGCAATCAGCCCCAGCATTTT
14 | TRBJ2-2 | . | many | TRBV20-1 | CSASVTRNTGELFF | TGCAGTGCTAGTGTGACCAGGAACACCGGGGAGCTGTTTTTT
14 | TRBJ1-5 | . | many | TRBV28 | CASSFVVSNQPQHF | TGTGCCAGCAGTTTTGTCGTCAGCAATCAGCCCCAGCATTTT
15 | TRBJ1-1 | . | many | TRBV12-3/TRBV12-4 | CASSFSPGSNTEAFF | TGTGCCAGCAGTTTCTCCCCGGGATCGAACACTGAAGCTTTCTTT
15 | TRBJ2-1 | . | many | TRBV5-6 | CASSLGVNSYNEQFF | TGTGCCAGCAGCTTAGGGGTGAACTCCTACAATGAGCAGTTCTTC
15 | TRBJ2-7 | . | . | TRBV11-2 | CASSLRGTRNYEQYF | TGTGCCAGCAGCTTAAGGGGGACTCGAAATTACGAGCAGTACTTC